This is a list of T cell receptor beta chains from one sample in a study of cytomegalovirus exposure and HLA in healthy donors. Method: immunoSEQ multiplex PCR; TCRdb's copy keeps in-frame clones and lacks some. The sample holds 65,000 to 70,000 clones; roughly 79% are singletons and the top ten take about 5.7%. What was sequenced was PBMCs. The receptors were sampled from a man aged 50-59 years in good health and CMV-seronegative. Both conserved end residues are part of each CDR3. A D gene is named only where the DNA matches it firmly. Clone size appears in some rows only: once, few, many, or a class for an expanded clone.

DNA,CDR3,J,D,size,V
TGTGCCAGCAGTCTAGCGGAGCAGAACACCGGGGAGCTGTTTTTT,CASSLAEQNTGELFF,TRBJ2-2,TRBD2,few,TRBV7-6
TGTGCCAGCAGCACTGCGGGACAGGGTTACCAAGAGACCCAGTACTTC,CASSTAGQGYQETQYF,TRBJ2-5,TRBD1,-,TRBV25-1
TGTGCCAGCAGCTTAGAACAGGGCCGTCTCTCTGGAAACACCATATATTTT,CASSLEQGRLSGNTIYF,TRBJ1-3,-,-,TRBV7-2
TGTGCCAGCACCGAACCAGGTTACGAGCAGTACTTC,CASTEPGYEQYF,TRBJ2-7,-,-,TRBV2
TGTGCCAGCAGCTTAGACAGGCCCTCCTACAATGAGCAGTTCTTC,CASSLDRPSYNEQFF,TRBJ2-1,-,-,TRBV5-4
TGTGCCAGCAGACTGGGACAGGGTGTCGAGCAGTACTTC,CASRLGQGVEQYF,TRBJ2-7,TRBD1,-,TRBV6-1
TGTGCCAGCAAGCAGACAGGGGAAGATTCACCCCTCCACTTT,CASKQTGEDSPLHF,TRBJ1-6,TRBD1,-,TRBV2
TGTGCCAGCAGCCCCACTAGCGGGGGAGGCTACGAGCAGTACTTC,CASSPTSGGGYEQYF,TRBJ2-7,TRBD2,-,TRBV5-4
TGTGCCAGCAGCCTCACTAGGTCGCCCTACAATGAGCAGTTCTTC,CASSLTRSPYNEQFF,TRBJ2-1,-,few,TRBV5-6
TGTGCCAGCAGCTGGGACAGTCGCGGGGCTGAGCAGTTCTTC,CASSWDSRGAEQFF,TRBJ2-1,-,-,TRBV7-2
TGTGCCAGCAGTTTGGGACAGAACTATGGCTACACCTTC,CASSLGQNYGYTF,TRBJ1-2,TRBD1,-,TRBV28
TGTGCCTGGAGTGCGAGGGACTACGAGCAGTACTTC,CAWSARDYEQYF,TRBJ2-7,-,-,TRBV30
TGTGCCAGCAGCCCATACCCCGACTGGAACACTGAAGCTTTCTTT,CASSPYPDWNTEAFF,TRBJ1-1,-,few,TRBV5-4
TGTGCCAGCAGCCCCGGGACAGGGGGTCAGCCCCAGCATTTT,CASSPGTGGQPQHF,TRBJ1-5,TRBD1,-,TRBV11-2
TGCAGCGTGGGTGATAGCGGAAACTCAGATACGCAGTATTTT,CSVGDSGNSDTQYF,TRBJ2-3,-,-,TRBV29-1
TGTGCCAGTAGTAGAGGGACAGGGGCTAGCACAGATACGCAGTATTTT,CASSRGTGASTDTQYF,TRBJ2-3,TRBD1,-,TRBV19
TGCGCCAGCAGTATAGCGGGAGGGTCCGGGGAGCTGTTTTTT,CASSIAGGSGELFF,TRBJ2-2,TRBD2,-,TRBV10-1
TGTGCCAGCAGCCAAGCTGGACTAGCGCTGGGCGAGCAGTACTTC,CASSQAGLALGEQYF,TRBJ2-7,TRBD2,-,TRBV4-2
TGTGCCAGCTCACCGACAGGGACCGGGGAGCTGTTTTTT,CASSPTGTGELFF,TRBJ2-2,TRBD1,few,TRBV18
TGTGCCAGCAGCTTAGTAGAAGCTTTCTTT,CASSLVEAFF,TRBJ1-1,-,-,TRBV7-2
TGTGCCAGCAGCTTAGGTCGAGCGGGCCCCACAGATACGCAGTATTTT,CASSLGRAGPTDTQYF,TRBJ2-3,-,-,TRBV11-2
TGTGCCAGCTCACCATCAGGCATGAACACCGGGGAGCTGTTTTTT,CASSPSGMNTGELFF,TRBJ2-2,-,few,TRBV18
TGTGCCTGGAGTGTACTAGCGGGAGTATCCTACAATGAGCAGTTCTTC,CAWSVLAGVSYNEQFF,TRBJ2-1,TRBD2,-,TRBV30
TGTGCCAGCAGTGGGAAAAGCGGGTTAAGCTCCTACAATGAGCAGTTCTTC,CASSGKSGLSSYNEQFF,TRBJ2-1,-,once,TRBV5-6
TGTGCCAGTAGTATCCGGTCAGGGGGGAACACTGAAGCTTTCTTT,CASSIRSGGNTEAFF,TRBJ1-1,TRBD1,-,TRBV19
TGTGCCAGTAGTACGGGACAGTTGAACTCTGGAAACACCATATATTTT,CASSTGQLNSGNTIYF,TRBJ1-3,TRBD1,-,TRBV19